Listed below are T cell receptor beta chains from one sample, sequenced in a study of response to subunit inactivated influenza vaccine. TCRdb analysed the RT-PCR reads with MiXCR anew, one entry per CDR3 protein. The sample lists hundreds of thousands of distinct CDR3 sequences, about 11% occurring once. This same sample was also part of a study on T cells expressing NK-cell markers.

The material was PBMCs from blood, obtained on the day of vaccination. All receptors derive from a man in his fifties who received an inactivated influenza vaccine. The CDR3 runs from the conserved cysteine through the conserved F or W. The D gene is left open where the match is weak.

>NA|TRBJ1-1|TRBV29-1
CSVEVSSGGDIWNTEAFF
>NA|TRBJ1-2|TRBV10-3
CAIREPGRVNYGYTF
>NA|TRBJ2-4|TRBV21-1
CASSKGPGFFKNIQYF
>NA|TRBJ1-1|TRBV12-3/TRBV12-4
CASSLGADTEAFF
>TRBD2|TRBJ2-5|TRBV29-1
CSVEPPSGGKTQYF
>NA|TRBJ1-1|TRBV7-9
CASSLKDKAFF
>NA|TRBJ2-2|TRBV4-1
CASSQEHRTNTGELFF
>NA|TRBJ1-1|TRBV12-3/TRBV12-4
CASSGEVMNTEAFF
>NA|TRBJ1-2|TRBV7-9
CASSPPSGTGYTF
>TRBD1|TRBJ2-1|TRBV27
CASSLSGQGAVINEQFF
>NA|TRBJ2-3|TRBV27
CASSILVGRFPDTQYF
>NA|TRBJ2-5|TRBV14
CASSQVRGVGETQYF
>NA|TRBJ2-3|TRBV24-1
CATSDLRSGEGGDTQYF